This entry features one T cell receptor beta chain sequence. The protocol was immunoSEQ multiplex PCR, while the TCRdb copy is restricted to in-frame clones and leaves out a portion. The sample consists of 140,000 to 150,000 clones, 80% to 90% of them appearing once. This sample stems from a study of blood T cell repertoires in COVID-19. This CDR3 region has 17 residues. Germline V gene data show CDR1 as LNHDA and CDR2 as SQIVND (reference sequence). The J segment lost 6 bases and the V segment lost 1 base, leaving 9 bases of the junction unmatched. The sequencing sample was made of peripheral blood. V gene TRBV19 combines with J gene TRBJ2-1; 10 positions agree with TRBD2. This receptor was identified in a woman aged 55-70 years with COVID-19, enrolled during active disease. The CDR3, as DNA: TGTGCCAGTAGTATAGTTCCAACTAGCGGGGTCCGCAATGAGCAGTTCTTC. Translating it yields CASSIVPTSGVRNEQFF.